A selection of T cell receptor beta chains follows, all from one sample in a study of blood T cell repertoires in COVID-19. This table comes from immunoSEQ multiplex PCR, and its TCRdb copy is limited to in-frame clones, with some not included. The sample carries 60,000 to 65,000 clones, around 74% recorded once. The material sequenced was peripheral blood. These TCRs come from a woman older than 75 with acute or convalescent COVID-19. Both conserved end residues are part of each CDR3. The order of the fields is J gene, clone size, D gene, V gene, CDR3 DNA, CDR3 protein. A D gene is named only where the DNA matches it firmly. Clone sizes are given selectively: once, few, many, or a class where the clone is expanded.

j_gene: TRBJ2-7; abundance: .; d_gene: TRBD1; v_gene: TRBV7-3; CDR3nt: TGTGCCAGCAGGTACCCGGGACAGGGGTACGAGCAGTACTTC; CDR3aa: CASRYPGQGYEQYF
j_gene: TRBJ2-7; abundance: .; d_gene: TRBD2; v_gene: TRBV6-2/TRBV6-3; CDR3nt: TGTGCCAGCAGTCGCCAAACTAGCGGGAGCTTGTACGAGCAGTACTTC; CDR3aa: CASSRQTSGSLYEQYF
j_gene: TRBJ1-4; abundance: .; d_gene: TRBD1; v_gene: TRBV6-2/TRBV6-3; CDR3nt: TGTGCCAGCAGTGCCGGGACAGGATGGGAAAAACTGTTTTTT; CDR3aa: CASSAGTGWEKLFF
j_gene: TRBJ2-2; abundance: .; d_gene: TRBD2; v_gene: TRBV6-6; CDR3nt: TGTGCCAGCAGAGAGACTAGCCGAAACACCGGGGAGCTGTTTTTT; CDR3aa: CASRETSRNTGELFF
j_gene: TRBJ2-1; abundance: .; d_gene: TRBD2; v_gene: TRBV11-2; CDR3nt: TGTGCCAGCAGCCCCTTAGCGGGAGTTCCCCACAATGAGCAGTTCTTC; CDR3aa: CASSPLAGVPHNEQFF
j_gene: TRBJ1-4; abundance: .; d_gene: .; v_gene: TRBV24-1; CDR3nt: TGTGCCACCTCCGGGACAACGGATGAAAAACTGTTTTTT; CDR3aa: CATSGTTDEKLFF
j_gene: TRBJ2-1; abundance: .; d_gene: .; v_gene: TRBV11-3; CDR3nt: TGTGCCAGCAGCCCAGGGGCCCGGAATGAGCAGTTCTTC; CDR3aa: CASSPGARNEQFF
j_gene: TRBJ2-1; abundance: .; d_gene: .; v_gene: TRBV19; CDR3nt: TGTGCCAGTAGGGGACGAGGGGGTCGGAACAATGAGCAGTTCTTC; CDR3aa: CASRGRGGRNNEQFF
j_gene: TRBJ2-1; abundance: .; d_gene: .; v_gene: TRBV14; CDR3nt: TGTGCCAGCAGCCAAGGTCCCGGGGTCGGGCAGTTCTTC; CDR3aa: CASSQGPGVGQFF
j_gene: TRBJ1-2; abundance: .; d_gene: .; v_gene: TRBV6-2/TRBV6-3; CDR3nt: TGTGCCAGCAGTTACTCGCCGACACGGATGGGCTACACCTTC; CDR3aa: CASSYSPTRMGYTF
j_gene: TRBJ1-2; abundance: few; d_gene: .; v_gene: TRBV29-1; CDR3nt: TGCAGCATCGCCCACAGGGACAACTATGGCTACACCTTC; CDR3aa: CSIAHRDNYGYTF
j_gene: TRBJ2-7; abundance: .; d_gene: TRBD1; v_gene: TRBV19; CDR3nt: TGTGCCAGTAGTCCGGACAGGGGGCGAAACGAGCAGTACTTC; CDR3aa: CASSPDRGRNEQYF
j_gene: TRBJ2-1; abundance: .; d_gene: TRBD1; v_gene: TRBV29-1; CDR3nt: TGCAGCGTCTTCCGTCGACAGGGGGCGCAAAATGAGCAGTTCTTC; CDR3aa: CSVFRRQGAQNEQFF
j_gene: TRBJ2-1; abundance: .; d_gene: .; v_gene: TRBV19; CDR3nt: TGTGCCAGTAACGGCAGGGTATCTACGAGGAATGAGCAGTTCTTC; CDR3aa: CASNGRVSTRNEQFF
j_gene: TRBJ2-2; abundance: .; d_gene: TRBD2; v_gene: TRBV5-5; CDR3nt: TGTGCCAGCAGCTTCTACCCAACTAGCGGAAGTAACACCGGGGAGCTGTTTTTT; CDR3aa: CASSFYPTSGSNTGELFF
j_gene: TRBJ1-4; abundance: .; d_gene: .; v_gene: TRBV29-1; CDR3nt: TGCAGCGTTGGGATGGGGGGGCACAATAATGAAAAACTGTTTTTT; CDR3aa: CSVGMGGHNNEKLFF
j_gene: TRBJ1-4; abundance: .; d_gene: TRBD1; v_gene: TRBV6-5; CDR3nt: TGTGCCAGCAGTCGACAGGGTAATGAAAAACTGTTTTTT; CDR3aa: CASSRQGNEKLFF